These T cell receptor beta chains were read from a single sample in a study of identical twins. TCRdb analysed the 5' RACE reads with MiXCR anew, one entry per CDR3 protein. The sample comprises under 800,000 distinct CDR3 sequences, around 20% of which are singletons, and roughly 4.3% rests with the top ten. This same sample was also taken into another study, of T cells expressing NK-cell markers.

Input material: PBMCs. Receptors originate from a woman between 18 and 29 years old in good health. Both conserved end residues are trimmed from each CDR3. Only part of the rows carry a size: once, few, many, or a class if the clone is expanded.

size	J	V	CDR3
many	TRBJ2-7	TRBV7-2	ASTTSGYEQY
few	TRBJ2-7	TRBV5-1	ASSFGATSYEQY
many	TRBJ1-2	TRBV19	ASRGPNYGYT
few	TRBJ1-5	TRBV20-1	SARDRQGRNQPQH
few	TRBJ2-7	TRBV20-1	SAPGAGGRGLDYEQY
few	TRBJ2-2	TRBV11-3	ASSPSAGGATGELF
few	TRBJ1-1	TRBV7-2	ASSLAYSPQGNTEAF
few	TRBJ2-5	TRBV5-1	ASSLGPPGRGGETQY
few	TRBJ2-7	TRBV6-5	ASSFGLGKTHSEQY
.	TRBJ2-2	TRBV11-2	ASSLADMVTGELV
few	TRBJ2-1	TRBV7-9	ASSFDRGEF
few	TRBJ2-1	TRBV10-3	AISPRSANDNEQF
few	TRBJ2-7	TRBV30	AWSTTHEQY
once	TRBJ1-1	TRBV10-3	AISSELSEAF
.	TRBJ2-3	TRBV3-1	ASSQQAGQDTQY
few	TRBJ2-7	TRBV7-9	ASGPPGEDEQY
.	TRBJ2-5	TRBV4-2	ASSQGKLAGTQETQY
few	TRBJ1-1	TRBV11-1	ASSLGLRMNTEAF
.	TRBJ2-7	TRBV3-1	ASSQKPGTYEQY
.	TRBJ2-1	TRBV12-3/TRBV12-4	ASTAFYRISYNEQF
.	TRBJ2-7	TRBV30	AWARTGSSYEQY
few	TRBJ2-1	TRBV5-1	ASSRSPSGTTYNEQF
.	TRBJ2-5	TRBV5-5	ASSREDVQETQY
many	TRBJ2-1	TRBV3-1	ASSLTPRLGNEQF